Detailed here is one T cell receptor beta chain. Its specificity is unknown. Unique molecular identifiers were built into the TCR beta cDNA libraries. Between roughly 0.9 and 11 million T cells gave rise to about 450,000 cDNA molecules. TCRdb ran MiXCR on the PCR reads and lists one entry per CDR3 protein. The table shows some 690,000 distinct CDR3 sequences, with approximately 59% occurring only once. This sample is drawn from a study of post-analysis software for immune sequencing data. Study-wide background: Included among the disease courses, which were recorded for the cohort, were relapsing-remitting, secondary progressive and progressive-relapsing multiple sclerosis.

Findings and limits, study-wide: F measure grouped same-batch samples tightly together. Multiple sclerosis was associated with a significant reduction in normalized Chao1 diversity relative to controls.

Sequencing was performed on blood. This TCR was recovered from a girl aged 2 to 9 with multiple sclerosis.

As DNA, the CDR3 is TGCGCCAGCAGCTTGTATAATCCCGGGACGAATGAGCAGTACTTC. The encoded protein is CASSLYNPGTNEQYF. The V and J genes are TRBV5-1 and TRBJ2-1; D is possibly TRBD1 or TRBD2 (5 bases each). Matching the DNA end better, TRBJ2-7 makes the J call doubtful. Germline lookup yields CDR1 SGHRS and CDR2 YFSETQ. The CDR3 length is 15 residues.